Sequencing of this TCR beta chain was carried out in a study of blood T cell repertoires in COVID-19. Study background: Sources were T cells, B-cell-depleted T cells, or PBMCs; the material itself was cDNA or gDNA.

In germline, CDR1 is MNHNY, CDR2 SVGAGI (reference sequence). With 5 bases removed from V and 1 base from J, the gap between germline ends came to 5 bases. The CDR3 has 13 amino acids. This table comes from immunoSEQ multiplex PCR, and its TCRdb copy is limited to in-frame clones, with some not included. The data hold 90,000 to 110,000 clones, with about 80% observed a single time. Sequencing was carried out using peripheral blood. This chain joins TRBV6-6 and TRBJ2-2; the D is unclear. This receptor was identified in a woman aged 45 to 65 with acute or convalescent COVID-19. CDR3 DNA sequence: TGTGCCAGCAGTCCGGTGAACACCGGGGAGCTGTTTTTT. It specifies CASSPVNTGELFF.